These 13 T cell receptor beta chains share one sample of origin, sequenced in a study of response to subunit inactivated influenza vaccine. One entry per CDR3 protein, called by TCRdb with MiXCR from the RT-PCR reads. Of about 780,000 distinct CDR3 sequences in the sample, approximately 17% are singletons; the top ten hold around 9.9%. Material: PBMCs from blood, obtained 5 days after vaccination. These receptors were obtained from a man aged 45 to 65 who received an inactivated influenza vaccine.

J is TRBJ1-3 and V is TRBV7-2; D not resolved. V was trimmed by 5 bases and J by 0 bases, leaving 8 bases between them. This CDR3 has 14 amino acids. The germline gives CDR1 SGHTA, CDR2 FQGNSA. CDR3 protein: CASSLKISGNTIYF. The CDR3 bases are TGTGCCAGCAGCCTGAAGATCTCTGGAAACACCATATATTTT.

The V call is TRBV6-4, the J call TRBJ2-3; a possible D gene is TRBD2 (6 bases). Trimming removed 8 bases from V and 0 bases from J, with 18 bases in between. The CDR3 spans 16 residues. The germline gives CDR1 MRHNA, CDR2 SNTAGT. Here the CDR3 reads CASGPMVAASTDTQYF. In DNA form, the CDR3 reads TGTGCCAGCGGCCCTATGGTAGCGGCTAGCACAGATACGCAGTATTTT.

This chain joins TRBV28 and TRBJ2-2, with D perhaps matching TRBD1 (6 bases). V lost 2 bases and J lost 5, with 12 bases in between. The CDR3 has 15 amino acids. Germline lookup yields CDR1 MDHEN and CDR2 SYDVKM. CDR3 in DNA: TGTGCCAGCAGTTTACCCCATCAGGGGACCGGGGAGCTGTTTTTT. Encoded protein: CASSLPHQGTGELFF. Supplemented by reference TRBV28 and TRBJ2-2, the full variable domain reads DVKVTQSSRYLVKRTGEKVFLECVQDMDHENMFWYRQDPGLGLRLIYFSYDVKMKEKGDIPEGYSVSREKKERFSLILESASTNQTSMYLCASSLPHQGTGELFFGEGSRLTVL.

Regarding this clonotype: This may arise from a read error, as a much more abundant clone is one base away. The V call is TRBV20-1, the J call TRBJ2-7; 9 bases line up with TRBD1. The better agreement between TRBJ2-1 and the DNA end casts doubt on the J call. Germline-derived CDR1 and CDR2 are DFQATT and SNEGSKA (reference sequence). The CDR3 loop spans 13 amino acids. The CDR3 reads CSPGQGISYEQFF. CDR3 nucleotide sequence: TGCAGCCCGGGACAGGGTATCTCCTACGAGCAGTTCTTC.

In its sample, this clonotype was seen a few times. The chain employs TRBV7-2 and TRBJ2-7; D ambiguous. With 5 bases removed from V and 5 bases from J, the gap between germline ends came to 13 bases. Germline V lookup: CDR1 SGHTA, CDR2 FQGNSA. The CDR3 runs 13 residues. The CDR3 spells CASSLRQHNEQYF. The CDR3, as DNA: TGTGCCAGCAGCCTCCGACAACATAACGAGCAGTACTTC.

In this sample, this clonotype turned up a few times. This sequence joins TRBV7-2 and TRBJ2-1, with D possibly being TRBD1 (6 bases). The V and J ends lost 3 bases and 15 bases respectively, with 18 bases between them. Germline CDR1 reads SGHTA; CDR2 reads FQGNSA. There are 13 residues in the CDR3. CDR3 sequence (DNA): TGTGCCAGCAGCTTCCACGGGGACAAAACCCCGTTCTTC. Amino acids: CASSFHGDKTPFF.

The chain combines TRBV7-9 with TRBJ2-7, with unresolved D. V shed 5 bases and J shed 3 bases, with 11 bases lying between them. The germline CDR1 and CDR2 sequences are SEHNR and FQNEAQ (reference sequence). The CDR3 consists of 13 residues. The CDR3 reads CASSQPPGYEQYF. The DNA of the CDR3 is TGTGCCAGCAGCCAACCCCCCGGCTACGAGCAGTACTTC.

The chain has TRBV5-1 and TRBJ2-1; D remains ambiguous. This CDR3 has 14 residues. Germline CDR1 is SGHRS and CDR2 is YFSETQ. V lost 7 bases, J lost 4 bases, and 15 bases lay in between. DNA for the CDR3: TGCGCCAGCTACCCCGGGCAGGAATACAATGAGCAGTTCTTC. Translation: CASYPGQEYNEQFF.

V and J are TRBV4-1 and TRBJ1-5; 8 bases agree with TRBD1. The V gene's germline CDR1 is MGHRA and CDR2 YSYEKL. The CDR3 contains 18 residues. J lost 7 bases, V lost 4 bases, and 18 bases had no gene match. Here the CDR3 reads CASSLGQGPNVRGQPQHF. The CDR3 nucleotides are TGCGCCAGCAGCCTAGGACAGGGCCCCAATGTTCGCGGCCAGCCCCAGCATTTT.

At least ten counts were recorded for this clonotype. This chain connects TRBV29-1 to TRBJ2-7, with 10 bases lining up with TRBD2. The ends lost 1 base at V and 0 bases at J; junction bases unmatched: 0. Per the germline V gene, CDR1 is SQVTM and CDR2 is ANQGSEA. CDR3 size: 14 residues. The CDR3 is CSVEASGSSYEQYF. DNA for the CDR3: TGCAGCGTTGAAGCTAGCGGGAGCTCCTACGAGCAGTACTTC.

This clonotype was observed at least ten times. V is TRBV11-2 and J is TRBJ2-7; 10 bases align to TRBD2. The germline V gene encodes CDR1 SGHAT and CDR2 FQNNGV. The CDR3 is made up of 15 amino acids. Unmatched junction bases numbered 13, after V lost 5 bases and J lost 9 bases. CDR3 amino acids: CASSTASGGSTPQYF. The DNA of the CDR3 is TGTGCCAGCAGCACCGCTAGCGGGGGTTCTACGCCGCAGTACTTC. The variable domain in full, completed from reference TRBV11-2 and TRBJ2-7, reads EAGVAQSPRYKIIEKRQSVAFWCNPISGHATLYWYQQILGQGPKLLIQFQNNGVVDDSQLPKDRFSAERLKGVDSTLKIQPAKLEDSAVYLCASSTASGGSTPQYFGPGTRLTVT.

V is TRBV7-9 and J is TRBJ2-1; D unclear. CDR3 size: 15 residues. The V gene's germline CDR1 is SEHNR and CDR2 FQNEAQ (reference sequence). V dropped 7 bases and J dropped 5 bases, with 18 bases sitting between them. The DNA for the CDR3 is TGTGCCAGCACCCTGGGTCCCCTACTCCACAATGAGCAGTTCTTC. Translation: CASTLGPLLHNEQFF. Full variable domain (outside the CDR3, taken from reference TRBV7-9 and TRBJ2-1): DTGVSQNPRHKITKRGQNVTFRCDPISEHNRLYWYRQTLGQGPEFLTYFQNEAQLEKSRLLSDRFSAERPKGSFSTLEIQRTEQGDSAMYLCASTLGPLLHNEQFFGPGTRLTVL.

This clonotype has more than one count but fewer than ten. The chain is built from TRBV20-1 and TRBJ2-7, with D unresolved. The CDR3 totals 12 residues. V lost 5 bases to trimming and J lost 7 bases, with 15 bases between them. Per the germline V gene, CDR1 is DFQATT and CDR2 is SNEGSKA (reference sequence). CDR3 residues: CSARPWESEQYF. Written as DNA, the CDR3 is TGCAGTGCTCGCCCGTGGGAAAGTGAGCAGTACTTC.